A selection of T cell receptor beta chains follows, all from one sample in a study of neoadjuvant anti-PD-1 for oral cavity cancer. Produced via immunoSEQ multiplex PCR; TCRdb's table is partial and in-frame only. The sample has fewer than 90,000 clones, about 88% seen once. This specimen consisted of PBMCs, obtained after nivolumab (anti-PD-1) treatment. The receptors derive from a person aged 40 to 85 with oral cavity squamous cell carcinoma. The CDR3 runs from the conserved cysteine through the conserved F or W. The order of the fields is V gene, D gene, clone size, J gene, CDR3 DNA, CDR3 protein. A D gene is named only where the DNA matches it firmly. Only part of the rows carry a size: once, few, many, or a class if the clone is expanded.

v_call: TRBV28
d_call: TRBD1
clone_size: NA
j_call: TRBJ1-2
cdr3_nt: TGTGCCAGCAGATCGGATACAGGGGACTATGGCTACACCTTC
cdr3_aa: CASRSDTGDYGYTF

v_call: TRBV10-2
d_call: NA
clone_size: NA
j_call: TRBJ2-2
cdr3_nt: TGCGCCAGCAGTGAGTTAAGGACCGGGGAGCTGTTTTTT
cdr3_aa: CASSELRTGELFF

v_call: TRBV10-3
d_call: NA
clone_size: NA
j_call: TRBJ1-3
cdr3_nt: TGTGCCATCAAGGCAGGAACCTCTGGAAACACCATATATTTT
cdr3_aa: CAIKAGTSGNTIYF

v_call: TRBV30
d_call: NA
clone_size: NA
j_call: TRBJ1-5
cdr3_nt: TGTGCCTGGGCAGGGATCGGAAATCAGCCCCAGCATTTT
cdr3_aa: CAWAGIGNQPQHF

v_call: TRBV5-1
d_call: NA
clone_size: NA
j_call: TRBJ1-1
cdr3_nt: TGCGCCAGCAGCACCTCGAGTGGGGCGTCTGAAGCTTTCTTT
cdr3_aa: CASSTSSGASEAFF

v_call: TRBV6-6
d_call: NA
clone_size: NA
j_call: TRBJ1-4
cdr3_nt: TGTGCCAGCAGTCCTGTAGACGGTTCTGCTGAAAAACTGTTTTTT
cdr3_aa: CASSPVDGSAEKLFF

v_call: TRBV6-1
d_call: NA
clone_size: NA
j_call: TRBJ2-3
cdr3_nt: TGTGCCAGCAGTGAACTGGGAGGGGGCACAACAGATACGCAGTATTTT
cdr3_aa: CASSELGGGTTDTQYF

v_call: TRBV28
d_call: NA
clone_size: NA
j_call: TRBJ1-1
cdr3_nt: TGTGCCAGCAGCCAAAGGCAGACTGAAGCTTTCTTT
cdr3_aa: CASSQRQTEAFF

v_call: TRBV6-5
d_call: NA
clone_size: once
j_call: TRBJ1-2
cdr3_nt: TGTGCCAGCAGTTTCGGACTCCCGGCGGATGGCTACACCTTC
cdr3_aa: CASSFGLPADGYTF

v_call: TRBV5-1
d_call: NA
clone_size: NA
j_call: TRBJ2-1
cdr3_nt: TGCGCCAGCAGCTTGGCCGCAGATTACAATGAGCAGTTCTTC
cdr3_aa: CASSLAADYNEQFF

v_call: TRBV28
d_call: TRBD1
clone_size: once
j_call: TRBJ1-2
cdr3_nt: TGTGCCTCCCAGGGGGATAACTATGGCTACACCTTC
cdr3_aa: CASQGDNYGYTF

v_call: TRBV7-2
d_call: NA
clone_size: NA
j_call: TRBJ2-7
cdr3_nt: TGTGCCAGCAGCTTAGCGAAGGTAACCTACGAGCAGTACTTC
cdr3_aa: CASSLAKVTYEQYF

v_call: TRBV29-1
d_call: NA
clone_size: NA
j_call: TRBJ1-2
cdr3_nt: TGCAGCGTTGAAACCCTGGGCTATGGCTACACCTTC
cdr3_aa: CSVETLGYGYTF

v_call: TRBV6-1
d_call: NA
clone_size: NA
j_call: TRBJ1-2
cdr3_nt: TGTGCCAGCAGCTCCGAGGGGCTCTATGGCTACACCTTC
cdr3_aa: CASSSEGLYGYTF

v_call: TRBV7-9
d_call: NA
clone_size: NA
j_call: TRBJ1-1
cdr3_nt: TGTGCCAGCAGCTTAGTCTCAGGGAACACTGAAGCTTTCTTT
cdr3_aa: CASSLVSGNTEAFF

v_call: TRBV7-8
d_call: TRBD1
clone_size: NA
j_call: TRBJ1-5
cdr3_nt: TGTGCCAGCAGCTCATGGGGAGGGGGCGTCAATCAGCCCCAGCATTTT
cdr3_aa: CASSSWGGGVNQPQHF

v_call: TRBV19
d_call: NA
clone_size: NA
j_call: TRBJ2-7
cdr3_nt: TGTGCCAGCCGCACCGGGGGCTCCTACGAGCAGTACTTC
cdr3_aa: CASRTGGSYEQYF

v_call: TRBV27
d_call: TRBD1
clone_size: NA
j_call: TRBJ1-5
cdr3_nt: TGTGCCAGTGGTCAGGGGGCTCAGCCCCAGCATTTT
cdr3_aa: CASGQGAQPQHF

v_call: TRBV19
d_call: NA
clone_size: NA
j_call: TRBJ1-1
cdr3_nt: TGTGCCACAATCTCGGGTATTGGGGGCACTGAAGCTTTCTTT
cdr3_aa: CATISGIGGTEAFF

v_call: TRBV30
d_call: TRBD2
clone_size: NA
j_call: TRBJ2-3
cdr3_nt: TGTGCCAGCCTCGGGCTAGCGGAGAACACAGATACGCAGTATTTT
cdr3_aa: CASLGLAENTDTQYF

v_call: TRBV9
d_call: TRBD1
clone_size: NA
j_call: TRBJ2-7
cdr3_nt: TGTGCCAGCAGCGTAGGTGGGACAGGTTCCTACGAGCAGTACTTC
cdr3_aa: CASSVGGTGSYEQYF

v_call: TRBV11-2
d_call: NA
clone_size: NA
j_call: TRBJ1-5
cdr3_nt: TGTGCCAGCAGCTTAGACGGGCAGGTCAATCAGCCCCAGCATTTT
cdr3_aa: CASSLDGQVNQPQHF

v_call: TRBV6-1
d_call: NA
clone_size: NA
j_call: TRBJ1-2
cdr3_nt: TGTGCCAGCAGTCCCGGGACAACTTATGGCTACACCTTC
cdr3_aa: CASSPGTTYGYTF

v_call: TRBV7-9
d_call: NA
clone_size: few
j_call: TRBJ2-3
cdr3_nt: TGTGCCAGCAGCTTCGAGGGTTCGGGCACAGATACGCAGTATTTT
cdr3_aa: CASSFEGSGTDTQYF

v_call: TRBV6-5
d_call: TRBD1
clone_size: NA
j_call: TRBJ1-1
cdr3_nt: TGTGCCAGCAGAACCACAGGACAGGAGAACACTGAAGCTTTCTTT
cdr3_aa: CASRTTGQENTEAFF

v_call: TRBV30
d_call: NA
clone_size: NA
j_call: TRBJ2-3
cdr3_nt: TGTGCCTGGAGTAGCCTACGTGGATTCACAGATACGCAGTATTTT
cdr3_aa: CAWSSLRGFTDTQYF

v_call: TRBV6-5
d_call: NA
clone_size: NA
j_call: TRBJ1-4
cdr3_nt: TGTGCCAGCAGTTACTCCGGTAGAAATGAAAAACTGTTTTTT
cdr3_aa: CASSYSGRNEKLFF

v_call: TRBV7-6
d_call: NA
clone_size: NA
j_call: TRBJ2-1
cdr3_nt: TGTGCCAGCAGCTTGGGGGTAGCCGGTTCCTACAATGAGCAGTTCTTC
cdr3_aa: CASSLGVAGSYNEQFF

v_call: TRBV6-5
d_call: NA
clone_size: NA
j_call: TRBJ1-2
cdr3_nt: TGTGCCAGCAGTTACGGGGGGAGGTATGGCTACACCTTC
cdr3_aa: CASSYGGRYGYTF

v_call: TRBV10-2
d_call: NA
clone_size: once
j_call: TRBJ1-5
cdr3_nt: TGCGCCAGCAGTGGGATTCAGGGGAATCAGCCCCAGCATTTT
cdr3_aa: CASSGIQGNQPQHF

v_call: TRBV6-1
d_call: NA
clone_size: NA
j_call: TRBJ2-7
cdr3_nt: TGTGCCAGCAGTGACAGGAGGGGCGAGCAGTACTTC
cdr3_aa: CASSDRRGEQYF

v_call: TRBV7-3
d_call: NA
clone_size: NA
j_call: TRBJ2-3
cdr3_nt: TGTGCCAGCAGCTTAGGAGGGGGGCCCGGCACAGATACGCAGTATTTT
cdr3_aa: CASSLGGGPGTDTQYF

v_call: TRBV6-1
d_call: NA
clone_size: NA
j_call: TRBJ2-5
cdr3_nt: TGTGCCAGCAGTGAAATAGTAAAGGAGACCCAGTACTTC
cdr3_aa: CASSEIVKETQYF

v_call: TRBV10-3
d_call: TRBD2
clone_size: NA
j_call: TRBJ2-1
cdr3_nt: TGTGCCATCAGTGAACGGACTAGCGGGAGGGCCCTCAATGAGCAGTTCTTC
cdr3_aa: CAISERTSGRALNEQFF

v_call: TRBV29-1
d_call: TRBD2
clone_size: once
j_call: TRBJ2-1
cdr3_nt: TGCAGCGTTGGGTATGCGGGAGATGAGCAGTTCTTC
cdr3_aa: CSVGYAGDEQFF

v_call: TRBV6-1
d_call: NA
clone_size: NA
j_call: TRBJ2-3
cdr3_nt: TGTGCCAGCAGCGCGAGTCACAGCACAGATACGCAGTATTTT
cdr3_aa: CASSASHSTDTQYF

v_call: TRBV9
d_call: TRBD2
clone_size: NA
j_call: TRBJ2-3
cdr3_nt: TGTGCCAGCAGCCCAGAGGGGAGGGCCCCCGCAGATACGCAGTATTTT
cdr3_aa: CASSPEGRAPADTQYF

v_call: TRBV5-6
d_call: TRBD1
clone_size: NA
j_call: TRBJ1-3
cdr3_nt: TGTGCCAGCAGCTGGACAGGGGTTCTCTCTGGAAACACCATATATTTT
cdr3_aa: CASSWTGVLSGNTIYF

v_call: TRBV2
d_call: NA
clone_size: NA
j_call: TRBJ2-7
cdr3_nt: TGTGCCAGCACCCCCGGTGATGGGAACGAGCAGTACTTC
cdr3_aa: CASTPGDGNEQYF

v_call: TRBV5-4
d_call: NA
clone_size: NA
j_call: TRBJ1-1
cdr3_nt: TGTGCCAGCAGCTTGGATCTGGCCCTGAACACTGAAGCTTTCTTT
cdr3_aa: CASSLDLALNTEAFF

v_call: TRBV2
d_call: NA
clone_size: NA
j_call: TRBJ2-2
cdr3_nt: TGTGCCAGCAGTGAAGCTGTGGTCCGCGGAACCGGGGAGCTGTTTTTT
cdr3_aa: CASSEAVVRGTGELFF

v_call: TRBV13
d_call: TRBD2
clone_size: NA
j_call: TRBJ2-1
cdr3_nt: TGTGCCAGCAGCTCGGACCGACTAGCGGGAGTGGGAAATGAGCAGTTCTTC
cdr3_aa: CASSSDRLAGVGNEQFF

v_call: TRBV5-1
d_call: TRBD1
clone_size: NA
j_call: TRBJ2-1
cdr3_nt: TGCGCCAGCAGCTTGGTGGCCGGGACAGGGGGTAATGAGCAGTTCTTC
cdr3_aa: CASSLVAGTGGNEQFF

v_call: TRBV6-5
d_call: TRBD2
clone_size: NA
j_call: TRBJ2-7
cdr3_nt: TGTGCCAGCAGCTACATTAGGACGGGGGGAATCTACGAGCAGTACTTC
cdr3_aa: CASSYIRTGGIYEQYF

v_call: TRBV7-2
d_call: NA
clone_size: NA
j_call: TRBJ1-4
cdr3_nt: TGTGCCAGCAGCGCCCGGACAGTAAATGAAAAACTGTTTTTT
cdr3_aa: CASSARTVNEKLFF

v_call: TRBV19
d_call: NA
clone_size: NA
j_call: TRBJ2-2
cdr3_nt: TGTGCCAGTAGTATGAGCGGTGGGCACTGGACCGGGGAGCTGTTTTTT
cdr3_aa: CASSMSGGHWTGELFF

v_call: TRBV11-2
d_call: TRBD1
clone_size: once
j_call: TRBJ2-3
cdr3_nt: TGTGCCAGCAGCTTACAGGGGGCAACGCAGTATTTT
cdr3_aa: CASSLQGATQYF

v_call: TRBV5-1
d_call: NA
clone_size: NA
j_call: TRBJ1-2
cdr3_nt: TGCGCCAGCAGCTTACGACAGGAGGGAAATTATGGCTACACCTTC
cdr3_aa: CASSLRQEGNYGYTF

v_call: TRBV5-1
d_call: TRBD1
clone_size: NA
j_call: TRBJ1-1
cdr3_nt: TGCGCCAGCAGCTTAAACAGGGGTGTGAACACTGAAGCTTTCTTT
cdr3_aa: CASSLNRGVNTEAFF

v_call: TRBV15
d_call: NA
clone_size: NA
j_call: TRBJ2-1
cdr3_nt: TGTGCCACCAGAGTCGGGTCGCAGGGCAATGAGCAGTTCTTC
cdr3_aa: CATRVGSQGNEQFF

v_call: TRBV10-3
d_call: NA
clone_size: few
j_call: TRBJ2-7
cdr3_nt: TGTGCCATCAGCGCGGGTTCCCCCTCCTACGAGCAGTACTTC
cdr3_aa: CAISAGSPSYEQYF

v_call: TRBV5-1
d_call: TRBD1
clone_size: NA
j_call: TRBJ2-7
cdr3_nt: TGCGCCAGCAGGTTCCGGGACAGCATAACCTACGAGCAGTACTTC
cdr3_aa: CASRFRDSITYEQYF

v_call: TRBV27
d_call: NA
clone_size: NA
j_call: TRBJ1-5
cdr3_nt: TGTGCCAGCAGCCCCCGCGCAAATAGCAATCAGCCCCAGCATTTT
cdr3_aa: CASSPRANSNQPQHF

v_call: TRBV25-1
d_call: NA
clone_size: once
j_call: TRBJ1-5
cdr3_nt: TGTGCCAGCAGTGATGGCAGAGGCAGAAATCAGCCCCAGCATTTT
cdr3_aa: CASSDGRGRNQPQHF

v_call: TRBV4-1
d_call: NA
clone_size: NA
j_call: TRBJ2-7
cdr3_nt: TGCGCCAGCAGCCAAGACCTCTCGGGAGTTTCCTACGAGCAGTACTTC
cdr3_aa: CASSQDLSGVSYEQYF